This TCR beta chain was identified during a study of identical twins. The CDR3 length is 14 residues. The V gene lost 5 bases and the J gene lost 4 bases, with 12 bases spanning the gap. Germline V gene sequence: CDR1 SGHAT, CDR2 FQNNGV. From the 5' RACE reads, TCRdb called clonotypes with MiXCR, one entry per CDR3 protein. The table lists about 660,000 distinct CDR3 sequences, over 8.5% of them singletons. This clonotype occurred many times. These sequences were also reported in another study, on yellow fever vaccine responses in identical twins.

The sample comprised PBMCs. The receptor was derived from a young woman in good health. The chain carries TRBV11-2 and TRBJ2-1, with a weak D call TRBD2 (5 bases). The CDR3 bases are TGTGCCAGCAGCCGGACGGAGGCTTACAATGAGCAGTTCTTC. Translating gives CASSRTEAYNEQFF.